A selection of T cell receptor beta chains follows, all from one sample in a study of siplizumab effects on memory and regulatory T cells. Sequenced by immunoSEQ multiplex PCR; TCRdb stores in-frame clones only, minus some. The sample carries roughly 97,000 clones, 93% recorded once. The source material was Tregs sorted from blood. Receptor source: a human donor in good health. CDR3s include the opening cysteine and the closing phenylalanine or tryptophan. A D gene is named only where the DNA matches it firmly. Expanded clones are given a class, and other clones once, few, many or no size at all.

TRBV11-2	-	13	TRBJ2-7	-	TGTGCCAGCAGCTTAGGTGGCCGGTACGAGCAGTACTTC	CASSLGGRYEQYF
TRBV27	TRBD1	14	TRBJ2-3	once	TGTGCCAGCAGCAAGGACAGGGCCGCAGATACGCAGTATTTT	CASSKDRAADTQYF
TRBV5-5	-	15	TRBJ2-7	-	TGTGCCAGCAGCTTGGAAGGGACCAACTCCTACGAGCAGTACTTC	CASSLEGTNSYEQYF
TRBV5-1	-	19	TRBJ1-1	once	TGCGCCAGCAGCCCGTTAGGTTCGTTCAGGGCCAACGCAGGGACTGAAGCTTTCTTT	CASSPLGSFRANAGTEAFF
TRBV4-1	-	15	TRBJ2-7	-	TGCGCCAGCAGCCAAGTGGTCTTCGACCCCTACGAGCAGTACTTC	CASSQVVFDPYEQYF
TRBV7-9	-	11	TRBJ1-2	-	TGTGCCAGCAGCAGAAACTATGGCTACACCTTC	CASSRNYGYTF
TRBV4-2	-	14	TRBJ1-5	-	TGTGCCAGCAGCCAAGAGACAGTCAATCAGCCCCAGCATTTT	CASSQETVNQPQHF
TRBV5-4	TRBD1	15	TRBJ2-4	-	TGTGCCAGCAGCAACCGACAGGGGTCCAAAAACATTCAGTACTTC	CASSNRQGSKNIQYF
TRBV7-3	TRBD2	16	TRBJ2-3	-	TGTGCCAGCAGCCGGACTAGCGGGAGGAGGGCAGATACGCAGTATTTT	CASSRTSGRRADTQYF
TRBV15	-	13	TRBJ1-2	-	TGTGCCACCAGCAGAGGCGGCTGGATTGGCTACACCTTC	CATSRGGWIGYTF
TRBV19	-	13	TRBJ1-1	-	TGTGCCAGTAGTCCCCGGACTAACACTGAAGCTTTCTTT	CASSPRTNTEAFF